The 21 T cell receptor beta chains below come from one sample, sequenced in a study of T cell changes during pregnancy in multiple sclerosis. Repertoires were generated with immunoSEQ multiplex PCR, while TCRdb's copy carries only in-frame clones and drops some. The sample consists of some 67,000 clones, approximately 91% of them appearing once. The sequencing used peripheral blood, collected in the first trimester of pregnancy. The receptors originated from a female donor with multiple sclerosis, enrolled in a pregnancy study.

This clone was seen a handful of times. This rearrangement joins TRBV4-1 to TRBJ1-1; perhaps TRBD1 as D (6 bases). The ends were cut back, 1 base at V and 7 bases at J, with 13 bases in the middle. From germline, CDR1 is MGHRA and CDR2 YSYEKL. The CDR3 has 14 residues. The CDR3 DNA reads TGCGCCAGCAGCCAAGCAGGGGAGTGGAGTGAAGCTTTCTTT. Its protein is CASSQAGEWSEAFF.

The genes are TRBV16 and TRBJ2-1; TRBD1 matches 8 bases. CDR3 length: 15 amino acids. CDR1 is KGHSY and CDR2 is FQNENV in the germline V gene. The trim removed 1 base at V and 7 bases at J, leaving 6 bases unmatched. CDR3 sequence (DNA): TGTGCCAGCAGCCAATTTCAGGGGGCTGGTAATGAGCAGTTCTTC. It translates to CASSQFQGAGNEQFF.

For this clone: Other DNA sequences in this specimen translate into the identical CDR3. The rearrangement links TRBV11-2 to TRBJ2-3; D is unclear. Trimming cost V 0 bases and J 6 bases, with 4 bases left between them. Germline lookup yields CDR1 SGHAT and CDR2 FQNNGV. The CDR3 has 12 amino acids. CDR3 in DNA: TGTGCCAGCAGCTTAGATCGGGATACGCAGTATTTT. Its translation: CASSLDRDTQYF.

This clone was detected only a few times. The chain uses TRBV7-2 and TRBJ2-7, with no clear D. The germline CDR1 and CDR2 sequences are SGHTA and FQGNSA. V was cut by 3 bases and J by 2 bases, with 5 bases left in between. The CDR3 contains 12 residues. The CDR3 DNA reads as TGTGCCAGCAGCTTCCACACCTACGAGCAGTACTTC. As protein: CASSFHTYEQYF.

The chain couples TRBV19 to TRBJ1-4, with 9 bases identical to TRBD1. CDR1 is LNHDA, CDR2 SQIVND, per germline (reference sequence). With V trimmed by 6 bases and J by 8 bases, 19 bases remained unmatched. The CDR3 extends over 18 amino acids. The CDR3 DNA reads TGTGCCAGTAGCCGCCCTACCCCCCTGACAGGGGGTGGCGAAAAACTGTTTTTT. It translates to CASSRPTPLTGGGEKLFF.

This clone was observed a single time. The J gene is TRBJ2-4, the V gene TRBV5-5; no definite D call. Germline CDR1 SGHKS, CDR2 YYEKEE (reference sequence). CDR3 length: 11 amino acids. The V gene lost 3 bases and the J gene lost 11 bases, with 9 bases spanning the gap. CDR3 DNA: TGTGCCAGCAGCTCACGAGATGTTCAGTACTTC. Amino acid sequence: CASSSRDVQYF. The variable domain in full, completed from reference TRBV5-5 and TRBJ2-4, reads DAGVTQSPTHLIKTRGQQVTLRCSPISGHKSVSWYQQVLGQGPQFIFQYYEKEERGRGNFPDRFSARQFPNYSSELNVNALLLGDSALYLCASSSRDVQYFGAGTRLSVL.

The J gene is TRBJ2-2, the V gene TRBV28; 10 bases match TRBD2. With V trimmed by 4 bases and J by 5 bases, 13 bases remained unmatched. This CDR3 contains 18 residues. The germline V gene encodes CDR1 MDHEN and CDR2 SYDVKM. The CDR3 DNA reads as TGTGCCAGCAGTTACCCCAAGCGGGAGGGCCTGCGAACCGGGGAGCTGTTTTTT. Translation: CASSYPKREGLRTGELFF.

This chain joins TRBV9 and TRBJ2-5, with 9 bases aligning to TRBD2. This CDR3 is 17 amino acids long. Losses at the gene ends were 1 base for V and 5 bases for J; bases not matched to a gene: 12. Looked up from germline, CDR1 is SGDLS and CDR2 is YYNGEE. The CDR3 spells CASSVMAGGPGGETQYF. CDR3 bases: TGTGCCAGCAGCGTAATGGCGGGAGGGCCGGGAGGGGAGACCCAGTACTTC.

The V and J genes are TRBV7-9 and TRBJ1-4; D may be TRBD1 (5 bases). Germline CDR1 is SEHNR and CDR2 is FQNEAQ (reference sequence). V dropped 0 bases and J dropped 8 bases, with 13 bases sitting between them. The CDR3 runs to 15 residues. CDR3 sequence: CASSLARGTGEKLFF. CDR3 in DNA: TGTGCCAGCAGCTTAGCACGGGGGACGGGCGAAAAACTGTTTTTT.

The genes are TRBV6-5 and TRBJ2-7, with a possible D match to TRBD2 (5 bases). Trimming removed 0 bases at V and 7 bases at J, with 10 bases between. Germline V gene lookup returns CDR1 MNHEY and CDR2 SVGAGI. This CDR3 contains 13 residues. CDR3: CASSYSTTGEQYF. DNA of the CDR3: TGTGCCAGCAGTTACTCGACCACGGGGGAGCAGTACTTC.

The chain combines TRBV30 with TRBJ1-3; the D is unclear. This CDR3 spans 15 amino acids. Germline CDR1 reads GTSNPN; CDR2 reads SVGIG (reference sequence). The V end lost 3 bases, the J end lost 0 bases, and 12 bases lay between the germline ends. CDR3: CAWSQSGVSGNTIYF. In nucleotides, the CDR3 is TGTGCCTGGAGCCAATCGGGTGTCTCTGGAAACACCATATATTTT.

The chain is built from TRBV2 and TRBJ1-2; a weak D match, TRBD1 (5 bases). Germline V gene sequence: CDR1 SNHLY, CDR2 FYNNEI. This CDR3 is built from 13 residues. V shed 1 base and J shed 2 bases, with 5 bases lying between them. As DNA, the CDR3 is TGTGCCAGCAGTGAAGACAGGAACTATGGCTACACCTTC. It encodes CASSEDRNYGYTF.

The rearrangement joins TRBV28 to TRBJ2-1; 10 nucleotides align to TRBD2. Unmatched junction bases numbered 9, after V lost 6 bases and J lost 7 bases. The CDR3 spans 15 residues. In germline, CDR1 is MDHEN, CDR2 SYDVKM. CDR3 protein: CASSPTSGQGNEQFF. For the CDR3, the DNA is TGTGCCAGCAGCCCGACTAGCGGGCAAGGGAATGAGCAGTTCTTC.

In its sample, this clone was seen a few times. The chain links TRBV5-1 to TRBJ1-1; TRBD1 is a possible D gene (6 bases). V lost 4 bases and J 0 bases, leaving 13 bases between the germline ends. Germline V gene data show CDR1 as SGHRS and CDR2 as YFSETQ. This CDR3 spans 15 amino acids. This chain's CDR3 is CASSAVQGMNTEAFF. The CDR3 DNA reads as TGCGCCAGCAGCGCAGTACAGGGTATGAACACTGAAGCTTTCTTT.

This sequence joins TRBV28 and TRBJ1-2; TRBD1 matches 7 bases. V lost 6 bases to trimming and J lost 6 bases; unmatched junction nucleotides: 1. From germline, CDR1 is MDHEN and CDR2 SYDVKM. The CDR3 contains 11 residues. As DNA, the CDR3 is TGTGCCAGCAGACAGGGGAATGGCTACACCTTC. Translated, it gives CASRQGNGYTF.

The gene calls are TRBV18 and TRBJ2-5; D possibly corresponds to TRBD1 (5 bases). CDR3 length equals 15 residues. CDR1 is KGHSH and CDR2 is LQKENI in the germline V gene. Trimming shortened V by 1 base and J by 5 bases, and 14 bases separated the two germline ends. This CDR3 reads CASSPRSRVGETQYF. CDR3 coding DNA: TGTGCCAGCTCACCACGGTCCAGGGTCGGGGAGACCCAGTACTTC.

The chain carries TRBV6-6 and TRBJ1-6; the D is unclear. V lost 7 bases, J lost 7 bases, and 14 bases lay in between. The germline V gene has CDR1 MNHNY and CDR2 SVGAGI (reference sequence). The CDR3 consists of 14 residues. CDR3 DNA sequence: TGTGCCAGCATCGATGGAGCAATGAATTCACCCCTCCACTTT. Translation gives CASIDGAMNSPLHF.

The chain combines TRBV6-1 with TRBJ2-5; D unclear. V was trimmed by 1 base and J by 2 bases, leaving 17 bases between them. This CDR3 spans 17 amino acids. CDR1 is MNHNS, CDR2 SASEGT, per germline. The CDR3: CASSEVVRGAQQETQYF. The CDR3 region has the DNA TGTGCCAGCAGTGAAGTAGTCCGCGGAGCTCAGCAAGAGACCCAGTACTTC.

The chain combines TRBV13 with TRBJ2-1, with 7 bases that match TRBD2. V dropped 1 base and J dropped 0; count of bases not matched to a gene: 6. This CDR3 is built from 17 residues. Per germline, CDR1 PRHDT and CDR2 FYEKMQ (reference sequence). The CDR3 DNA follows: TGTGCCAGCAGCTTAGAGCTAGCGGACCGCTCCTACAATGAGCAGTTCTTC. It yields the protein CASSLELADRSYNEQFF.

The chain employs TRBV6-1 and TRBJ1-2, with 8 positions matching TRBD1. There are 13 residues in the CDR3. Unmatched junction bases numbered 8, after V lost 6 bases and J lost 8 bases. Per germline, CDR1 MNHNS and CDR2 SASEGT. CDR3 sequence: CASSWGQVIGYTF. The CDR3 DNA reads TGTGCCAGCAGCTGGGGACAGGTCATCGGCTACACCTTC.

The CDR3 sequence is CASSGPGGRGEKLFF. The CDR3 nucleotides read TGTGCCAGTAGTGGCCCAGGGGGCCGCGGTGAAAAACTGTTTTTT. The chain is built from TRBV19 and TRBJ1-4, with TRBD1 matching 8 bases. The V gene end was trimmed by 5 bases and the J gene end by 7 bases; junction bases not matched to a gene: 9. Germline CDR1 and CDR2: LNHDA and SQIVND (reference sequence). The CDR3 runs 15 residues.